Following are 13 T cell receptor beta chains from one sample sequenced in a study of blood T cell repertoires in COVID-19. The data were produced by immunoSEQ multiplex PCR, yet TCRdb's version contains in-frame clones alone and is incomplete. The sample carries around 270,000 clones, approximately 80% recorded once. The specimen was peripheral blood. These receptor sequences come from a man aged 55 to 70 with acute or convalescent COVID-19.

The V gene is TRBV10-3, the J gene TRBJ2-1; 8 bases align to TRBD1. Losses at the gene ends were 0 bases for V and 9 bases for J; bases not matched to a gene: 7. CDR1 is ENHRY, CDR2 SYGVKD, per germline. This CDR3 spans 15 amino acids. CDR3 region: CAISESQGVSGEQFF. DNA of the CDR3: TGTGCCATCAGTGAGTCACAGGGGGTAAGCGGTGAGCAGTTCTTC.

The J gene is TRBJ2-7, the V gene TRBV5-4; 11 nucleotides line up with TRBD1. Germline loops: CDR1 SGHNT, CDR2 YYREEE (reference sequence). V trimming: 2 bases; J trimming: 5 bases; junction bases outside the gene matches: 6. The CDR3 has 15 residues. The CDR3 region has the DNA TGTGCCAGCAGCTTTGGACAGGGGGCATCTCACGAGCAGTACTTC. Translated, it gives CASSFGQGASHEQYF. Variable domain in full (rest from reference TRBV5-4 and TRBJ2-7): ETGVTQSPTHLIKTRGQQVTLRCSSQSGHNTVSWYQQALGQGPQFIFQYYREEENGRGNFPPRFSGLQFPNYSSELNVNALELDDSALYLCASSFGQGASHEQYFGPGTRLTVT.

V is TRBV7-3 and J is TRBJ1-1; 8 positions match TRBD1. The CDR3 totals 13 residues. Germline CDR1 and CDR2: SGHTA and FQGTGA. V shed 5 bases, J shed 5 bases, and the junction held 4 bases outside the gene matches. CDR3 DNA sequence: TGTGCCAGCAGCCAAGGACAGGGTACTGAAGCTTTCTTT. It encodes CASSQGQGTEAFF.

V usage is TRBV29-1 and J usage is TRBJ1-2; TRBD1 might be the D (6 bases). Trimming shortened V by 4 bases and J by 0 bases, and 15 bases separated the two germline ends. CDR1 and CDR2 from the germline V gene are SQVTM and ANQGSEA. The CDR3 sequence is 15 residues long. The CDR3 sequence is CSVVEPGASNYGYTF. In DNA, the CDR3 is TGCAGCGTTGTTGAACCAGGGGCTTCTAACTATGGCTACACCTTC. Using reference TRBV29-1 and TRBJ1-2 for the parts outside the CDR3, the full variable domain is SAVISQKPSRDICQRGTSLTIQCQVDSQVTMMFWYRQQPGQSLTLIATANQGSEATYESGFVIDKFPISRPNLTFSTLTVSNMSPEDSSIYLCSVVEPGASNYGYTFGSGTRLTVV.

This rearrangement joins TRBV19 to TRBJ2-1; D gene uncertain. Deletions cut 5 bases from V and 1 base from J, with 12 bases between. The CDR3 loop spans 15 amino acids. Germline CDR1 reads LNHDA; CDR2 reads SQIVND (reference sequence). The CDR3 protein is CASSFGEWSYNEQFF. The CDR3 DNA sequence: TGTGCCAGTAGTTTTGGAGAGTGGTCCTACAATGAGCAGTTCTTC.

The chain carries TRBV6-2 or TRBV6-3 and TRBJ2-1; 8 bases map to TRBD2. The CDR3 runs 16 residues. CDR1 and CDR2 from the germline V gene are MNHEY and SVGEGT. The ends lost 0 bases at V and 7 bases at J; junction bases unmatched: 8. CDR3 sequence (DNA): TGTGCCAGCAGTTACTCCCTCGGCGGGAGGTATAATGAGCAGTTCTTC. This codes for CASSYSLGGRYNEQFF.

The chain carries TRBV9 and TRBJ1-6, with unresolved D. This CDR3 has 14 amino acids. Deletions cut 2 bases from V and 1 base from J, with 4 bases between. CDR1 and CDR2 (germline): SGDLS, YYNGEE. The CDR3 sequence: CASSVMSYNSPLHF. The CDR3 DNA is TGTGCCAGCAGCGTCATGTCCTATAATTCACCCCTCCACTTT.

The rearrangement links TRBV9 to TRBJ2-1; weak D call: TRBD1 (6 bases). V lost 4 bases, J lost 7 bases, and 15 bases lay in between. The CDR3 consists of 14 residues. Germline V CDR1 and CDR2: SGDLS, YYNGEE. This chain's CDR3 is CASSRWKTGNEQFF. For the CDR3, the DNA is TGTGCCAGCAGCCGATGGAAAACAGGGAATGAGCAGTTCTTC.

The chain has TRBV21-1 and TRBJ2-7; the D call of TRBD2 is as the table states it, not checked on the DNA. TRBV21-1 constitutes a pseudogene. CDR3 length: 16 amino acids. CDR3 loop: CASSKKTSGRCDEQYF. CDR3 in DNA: TGTGCCAGCAGTAAAAAGACTAGCGGGAGGTGCGACGAGCAGTACTTC.

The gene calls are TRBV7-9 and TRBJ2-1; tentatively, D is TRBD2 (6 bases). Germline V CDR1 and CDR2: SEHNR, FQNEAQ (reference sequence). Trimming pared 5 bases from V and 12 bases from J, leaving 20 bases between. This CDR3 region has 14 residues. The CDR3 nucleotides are TGTGCCAGCAGCCTCGGGACTGCGAGTGAAGGGCAGTTCTTC. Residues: CASSLGTASEGQFF. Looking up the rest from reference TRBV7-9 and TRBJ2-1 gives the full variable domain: DTGVSQNPRHKITKRGQNVTFRCDPISEHNRLYWYRQTLGQGPEFLTYFQNEAQLEKSRLLSDRFSAERPKGSFSTLEIQRTEQGDSAMYLCASSLGTASEGQFFGPGTRLTVL.

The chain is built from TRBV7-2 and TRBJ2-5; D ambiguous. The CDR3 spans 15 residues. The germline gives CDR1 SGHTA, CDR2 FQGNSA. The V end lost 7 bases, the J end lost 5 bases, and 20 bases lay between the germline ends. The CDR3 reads CASTPWVALQETQYF. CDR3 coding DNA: TGTGCCAGCACCCCCTGGGTAGCACTTCAGGAGACCCAGTACTTC.

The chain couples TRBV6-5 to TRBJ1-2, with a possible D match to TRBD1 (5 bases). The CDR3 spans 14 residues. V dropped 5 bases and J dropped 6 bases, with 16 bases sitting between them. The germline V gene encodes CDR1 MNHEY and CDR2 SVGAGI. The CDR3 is CASSPRGVRDGYTF. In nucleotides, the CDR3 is TGTGCCAGCAGTCCCCGGGGGGTACGGGATGGCTACACCTTC.

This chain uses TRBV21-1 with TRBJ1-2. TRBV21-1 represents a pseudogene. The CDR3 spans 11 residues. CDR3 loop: CASSPPLCYTF. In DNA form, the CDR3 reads TGTGCCAGCAGCCCCCCCCTCTGCTACACCTTC.